Below, 11 T cell receptor beta chains from the same sample are listed, as sequenced in a study of cytomegalovirus exposure and HLA in healthy donors. Primers for the PCR totalled 60 Vbeta and 13 Jbeta. Sequencing used immunoSEQ multiplex PCR; TCRdb keeps in-frame clones, though not all of them. The sample has about 120,000 clones; 77% are singletons. The sequencing input was PBMCs. These receptors were obtained from a man aged 35-49 years in good health and CMV-seropositive.

The table lists this clone with a few counts. The chain is built from TRBV4-1 and TRBJ2-7; possibly TRBD2 for D (5 bases). Trimming removed 3 bases at V and 7 bases at J, with 16 bases between. Germline loops: CDR1 MGHRA, CDR2 YSYEKL. The CDR3 runs to 14 residues. The chain's CDR3 is CASSQLEGPVEQYF. CDR3 nucleotide sequence: TGCGCCAGCAGCCAGCTTGAGGGTCCAGTAGAGCAGTACTTC.

Points on this clone: Other nucleotide sequences in the sample specify the same CDR3. The V call is TRBV7-3, the J call TRBJ2-5; 11 nucleotides align to TRBD1. V lost 5 bases, J lost 5 bases, and 1 base stayed unmatched. This CDR3 has 13 amino acids. From germline, CDR1 is SGHTA and CDR2 FQGTGA. CDR3 nucleotide sequence: TGTGCCAGCAGCCGGGACAGGGGGGAGACCCAGTACTTC. The encoded protein is CASSRDRGETQYF. Together with reference TRBV7-3 and TRBJ2-5, the CDR3 gives the full variable domain: GAGVSQTPSNKVTEKGKYVELRCDPISGHTALYWYRQSLGQGPEFLIYFQGTGAADDSGLPNDRFFAVRPEGSVSTLKIQRTERGDSAVYLCASSRDRGETQYFGPGTRLLVL.

This chain connects TRBV15 to TRBJ1-5; possible D gene TRBD1, 6 bases. Germline CDR1 and CDR2: LNHNV and YYDKDF (reference sequence). The CDR3 sequence is 16 residues long. Trimming took 0 bases from V and 1 from J, leaving 10 bases between them. CDR3 loop: CATSREQGESNQPQHF. The CDR3 DNA follows: TGTGCCACCAGCAGAGAACAGGGAGAAAGCAATCAGCCCCAGCATTTT.

As DNA, the CDR3 is TGTGCCAGCTCACGGGCAGAAAAGAACACTGAAGCTTTCTTT. Amino acid sequence: CASSRAEKNTEAFF. The chain has TRBV18 and TRBJ1-1; no clear D gene. CDR1 and CDR2 from the germline V gene are KGHSH and LQKENI. The length of the CDR3 is 14 residues. V lost 4 bases and J 1 base, leaving 10 bases between the germline ends. Using reference TRBV18 and TRBJ1-1 for the parts outside the CDR3, the full variable domain is NAGVMQNPRHLVRRRGQEARLRCSPMKGHSHVYWYRQLPEEGLKFMVYLQKENIIDESGMPKERFSAEFPKEGPSILRIQQVVRGDSAAYFCASSRAEKNTEAFFGQGTRLTVV.

The chain links TRBV7-2 to TRBJ2-7; 13 bases map to TRBD2. CDR3 length: 14 amino acids. J gave up 2 bases and V 7 bases, and 2 bases lay outside the gene matches. Germline CDR1 and CDR2: SGHTA and FQGNSA. CDR3 residues: CASTTSGGAYEQYF. The CDR3 coding sequence is TGTGCCAGCACCACTAGCGGGGGGGCCTACGAGCAGTACTTC.

This chain's CDR3 is CASMWGRQETQYF. In DNA form, the CDR3 reads TGTGCCAGCATGTGGGGCAGACAAGAGACCCAGTACTTC. The chain links TRBV2 to TRBJ2-5; D possibly corresponds to TRBD1 (5 bases). CDR1 and CDR2 (germline): SNHLY, FYNNEI. This CDR3 region has 13 residues. Deletions cut 7 bases from V and 2 bases from J, with 11 bases between.

This clone was found a few times. The chain uses TRBV5-6 and TRBJ2-3; D is uncertain. V shed 1 base and J shed 2 bases, with 5 bases lying between them. This CDR3 region has 13 residues. The germline CDR1 and CDR2 sequences are SGHDT and YYEEEE. CDR3: CASSLPHTDTQYF. In DNA, the CDR3 is TGTGCCAGCAGCTTGCCCCACACAGATACGCAGTATTTT.

This clone was observed a single time. The rearrangement joins TRBV30 to TRBJ1-1, with 7 bases that match TRBD1. The germline CDR1 and CDR2 sequences are GTSNPN and SVGIG (reference sequence). This CDR3 region has 15 residues. V was pared by 1 base and J by 3 bases, with 8 bases of the junction left unmatched. CDR3 region: CAWSAGQPGDTEAFF. For the CDR3, the DNA is TGTGCCTGGAGTGCGGGACAGCCGGGGGACACTGAAGCTTTCTTT.

This clone was detected only a few times. The chain employs TRBV6-5 and TRBJ2-7; 7 bases align to TRBD1. Germline CDR1 and CDR2: MNHEY and SVGAGI. CDR3 length: 13 amino acids. Germline trimming cut 7 bases from V and 9 bases from J; bases unmatched to any gene: 12. CDR3 sequence reads: CASNSGTEFGQYF. In DNA form, the CDR3 reads TGTGCCAGCAATTCCGGGACAGAGTTTGGGCAGTACTTC.

V gene TRBV4-1 combines with J gene TRBJ1-3; D is uncertain. Trimming cost V 0 bases and J 1 base, with 10 bases left between them. Germline loops: CDR1 MGHRA, CDR2 YSYEKL. This CDR3 is 16 amino acids long. The chain's CDR3 is CASSQDPRQSGNTIYF. CDR3 coding DNA: TGCGCCAGCAGCCAAGATCCGCGGCAATCTGGAAACACCATATATTTT.

With respect to this clone: The junction differs from germline at one of its ends, possibly a read error. The CDR3 coding sequence is TGTGCCAGCAGTTACAGCGGGGCCCGCAATCGGCCCCAGCATTTT. It translates to CASSYSGARNRPQHF. The chain recombines TRBV6-5 with TRBJ1-5; TRBD1 might be the D (5 bases). The CDR3 is 15 residues long. Germline values: CDR1 MNHEY, CDR2 SVGAGI.